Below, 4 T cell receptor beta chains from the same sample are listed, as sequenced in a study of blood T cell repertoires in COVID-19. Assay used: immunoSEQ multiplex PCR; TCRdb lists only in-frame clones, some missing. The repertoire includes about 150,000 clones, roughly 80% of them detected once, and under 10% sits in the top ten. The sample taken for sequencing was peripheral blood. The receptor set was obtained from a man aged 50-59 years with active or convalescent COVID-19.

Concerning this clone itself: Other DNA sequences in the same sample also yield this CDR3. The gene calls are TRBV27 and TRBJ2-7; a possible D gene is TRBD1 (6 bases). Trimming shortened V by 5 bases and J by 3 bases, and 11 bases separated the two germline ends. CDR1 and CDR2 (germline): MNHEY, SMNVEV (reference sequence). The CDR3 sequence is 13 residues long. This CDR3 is CASSPQGGYEQYF. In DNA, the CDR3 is TGTGCCAGCAGTCCACAGGGCGGCTACGAGCAGTACTTC.

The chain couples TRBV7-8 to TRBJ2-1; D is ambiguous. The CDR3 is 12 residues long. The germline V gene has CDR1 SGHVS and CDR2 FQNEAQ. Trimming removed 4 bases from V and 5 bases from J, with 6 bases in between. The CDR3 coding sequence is TGTGCCAGCAGCTCAGGCGACAATGAGCAGTTCTTC. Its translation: CASSSGDNEQFF.

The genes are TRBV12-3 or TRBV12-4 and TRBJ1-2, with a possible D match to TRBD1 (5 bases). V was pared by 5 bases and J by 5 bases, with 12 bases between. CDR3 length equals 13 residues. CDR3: CASSPSGGYGYTF. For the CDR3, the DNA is TGTGCCAGCAGTCCCTCGGGGGGGTATGGCTACACCTTC.

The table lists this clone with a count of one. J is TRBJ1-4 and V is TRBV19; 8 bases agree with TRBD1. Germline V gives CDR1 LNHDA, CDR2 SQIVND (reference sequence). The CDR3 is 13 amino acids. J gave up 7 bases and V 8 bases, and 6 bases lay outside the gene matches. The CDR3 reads CASATGDLEKLFF. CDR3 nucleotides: TGTGCCAGTGCGACAGGGGATCTTGAAAAACTGTTTTTT. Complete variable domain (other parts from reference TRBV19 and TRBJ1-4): DGGITQSPKYLFRKEGQNVTLSCEQNLNHDAMYWYRQDPGQGLRLIYYSQIVNDFQKGDIAEGYSVSREKKESFPLTVTSAQKNPTAFYLCASATGDLEKLFFGSGTQLSVL.